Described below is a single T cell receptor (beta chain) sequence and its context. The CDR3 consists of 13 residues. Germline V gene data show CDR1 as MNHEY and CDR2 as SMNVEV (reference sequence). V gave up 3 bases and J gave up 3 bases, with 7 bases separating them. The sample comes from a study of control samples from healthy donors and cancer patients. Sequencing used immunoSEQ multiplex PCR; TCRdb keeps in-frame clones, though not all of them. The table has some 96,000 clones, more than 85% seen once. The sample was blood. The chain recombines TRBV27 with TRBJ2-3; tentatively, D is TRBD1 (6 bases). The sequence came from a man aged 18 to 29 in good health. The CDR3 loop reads CASSFGQTDTQYF. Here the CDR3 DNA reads TGTGCCAGCAGTTTTGGACAGACAGATACGCAGTATTTT.